What follows are 7 T cell receptor delta chains derived from one specimen sequenced in a study of gamma-delta T cells after stem cell transplantation. TCRdb reran clone calling via CATT on the RT-PCR reads. The sample has more than 2,000 delta-chain clones; 5.6% are singletons. Sequenced material: gamma-delta T cells. These receptors came from a human donor. It is not recorded whose cells these are; they may come from a transplant donor.

This clone was picked up a small number of times. V and J are TRDV2 and TRDJ1; D might be TRDD3 (6 bases). CDR1 is GEAIGNYY, CDR2 EKD, per germline. V lost 3 bases and J lost 0, with 19 bases in between. The CDR3 is 17 amino acids. The CDR3 region has the DNA TGTGCCTGTGACCCTTTAAGTACTGGGTCGTACACCGATAAACTCATCTTT. Encoded protein: CACDPLSTGSYTDKLIF.

This clone has only a few counts. Sequence at one end of the junction differs from germline and may be a read error. V and J are TRDV2 and TRDJ1; 9 bases are shared with TRDD3. The germline V gene has CDR1 GEAIGNYY and CDR2 EKD. This CDR3 region has 20 residues. The CDR3 sequence: CACDTLHTPVLGDSTDTLIF. The CDR3 DNA reads as TGTGCCTGTGACACGTTACATACCCCTGTACTGGGGGACTCCACCGATACACTCATCTTT.

Comments on this clone: A much larger clone differs from this one at a single base, so this may be a read error. Distinct nucleotide sequences in the sample also encode this CDR3. The chain combines TRDV2 with TRDJ1; 9 bases agree with TRDD3. CDR1 is GEAIGNYY, CDR2 EKD, per germline. The V gene end was trimmed by 4 bases and the J gene end by 0 bases; junction bases not matched to a gene: 26. This CDR3 region has 22 residues. CDR3 sequence: CACDAVLGDPPPLLDDTDKLIF. For the CDR3, the DNA is TGTGCCTGTGATGCCGTACTGGGGGACCCACCTCCCCTCTTAGATGACACCGATAAACTCATCTTT.

This clone was counted between two and nine times. The chain combines TRDV2 with TRDJ1, with 8 bases fitting TRDD3. V lost 1 base to trimming and J lost 0 bases; unmatched junction nucleotides: 12. The germline gives CDR1 GEAIGNYY, CDR2 EKD. This CDR3 region has 18 residues. The CDR3 nucleotides read TGTGCCTGTGACACTCTACTGGGGGGCGACAAAGACACCGATAAACTCATCTTT. Protein: CACDTLLGGDKDTDKLIF.

This clone counts as medium-sized. The chain joins TRDV2 to TRDJ1; 10 bases agree with TRDD3. The V gene end was trimmed by 3 bases and the J gene end by 0 bases; junction bases not matched to a gene: 6. The length of the CDR3 is 16 residues. The germline V gene has CDR1 GEAIGNYY and CDR2 EKD. CDR3 protein: CACDLWGIQDTDKLIF. As DNA, the CDR3 is TGTGCCTGTGACCTATGGGGGATACAGGACACCGATAAACTCATCTTT.

In this sample, this clone turned up a few times. One end of the junction is discordant with germline, which a read error may explain. V gene TRDV2 combines with J gene TRDJ1; the D is unclear. Germline V gene sequence: CDR1 GEAIGNYY, CDR2 EKD. The CDR3 extends over 15 amino acids. The CDR3 DNA reads as TGTGCCTGTGACACCGTCTCCACGTACACCGATAACCTCATCTTT. Translated, it gives CACDTVSTYTDNLIF.

As concerns this clone: A much larger clonotype is one base distant, so this may be a read error. The chain is built from TRDV2 and TRDJ3; TRDD3 is a possible D gene (5 bases). The CDR3 loop spans 22 amino acids. V was clipped by 3 bases and J by 0 bases, with 26 bases between them. Germline V gene sequence: CDR1 GEAIGNYY, CDR2 EKD. Here the CDR3 DNA reads TGTGCCTGTGACTCCGTGGTAACTACGGTGGATAGGGGCTCCTGGGACACCCGACAGATGTTTTTC. Residues: CACDSVVTTVDRGSWDTRQMFF.